Listed here is a single TCR beta chain. The germline V gene encodes CDR1 MDHEN and CDR2 SYDVKM. This CDR3 has 12 residues. Trimming stripped 5 bases from V and 1 base from J, with 5 bases between. As handled by the study authors: Estimation of nucleated cell counts was performed using reference gene primer amplification. Assay: immunoSEQ multiplex PCR; the TCRdb copy retains only in-frame clones and omits some. V, J and clone size were drawn from that table, and D and trimming were deduced from the DNA. The sample lists some 140,000 clones, less than 95% occurring once. This sample is part of a study of blood T cell repertoires in COVID-19. Study in general: COVID-19 samples from acute and convalescent phases originated in the United States, Italy and Spain. Sources were T cells, B-cell-depleted T cells, or PBMCs; the material itself was cDNA or gDNA.

The specimen sequenced was peripheral blood. This chain links TRBV28 with TRBJ1-2, with D hard to call. The sequence derives from a man in his forties or fifties with acute or convalescent COVID-19. The CDR3: CASSLNNYGYTF. The CDR3 coding sequence is TGTGCCAGCAGTCTAAATAACTATGGCTACACCTTC.